This note documents a single TCR beta chain sequence. Its target is not known. Measured with immunoSEQ multiplex PCR; TCRdb has only the in-frame clones, and not every one. Altogether roughly 140,000 clones are present, 90% to 95% being singletons, with the ten largest covering 9.5% to 15%. These data originate in a study of T cell responses to AZD1222 COVID-19 vaccine. General study points: Dominant at 160-218 and 743-854, vaccine-associated CD4 TCRs also spanned spike. Among the donors, most were white British and more were female, and clonal diversity was possibly underestimated.

V was shortened by 5 bases and J by 1 base, with 11 bases between the two germline ends. The length of the CDR3 is 15 residues. Looked up from germline, CDR1 is ENHRY and CDR2 is SYGVKD. This clonotype was sampled from an adult who had recovered from COVID-19. The V call is TRBV10-3, the J call TRBJ2-2; maybe TRBD2 (5 bases). Source: peripheral blood, taken after recovery from COVID-19. Written as DNA, the CDR3 is TGTGCCATCAGTCCCAACGGAGGGAACACCGGGGAGCTGTTTTTT. This gives the protein CAISPNGGNTGELFF.